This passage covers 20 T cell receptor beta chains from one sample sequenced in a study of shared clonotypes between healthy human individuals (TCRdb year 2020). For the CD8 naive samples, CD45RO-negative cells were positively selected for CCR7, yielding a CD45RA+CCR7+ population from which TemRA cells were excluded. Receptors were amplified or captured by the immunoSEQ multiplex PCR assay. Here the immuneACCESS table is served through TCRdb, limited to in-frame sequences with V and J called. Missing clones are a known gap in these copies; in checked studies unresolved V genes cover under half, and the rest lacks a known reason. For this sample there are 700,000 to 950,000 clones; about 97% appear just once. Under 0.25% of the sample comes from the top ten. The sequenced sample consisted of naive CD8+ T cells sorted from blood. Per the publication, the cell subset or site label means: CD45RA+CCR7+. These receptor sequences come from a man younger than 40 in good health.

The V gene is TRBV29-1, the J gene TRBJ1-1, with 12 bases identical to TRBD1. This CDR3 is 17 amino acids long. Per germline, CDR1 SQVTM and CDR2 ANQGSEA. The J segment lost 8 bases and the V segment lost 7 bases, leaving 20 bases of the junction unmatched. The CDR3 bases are TGCAGCGCTTATTCACCGGGACAGGGGGCTCCGGGACCCGAAGCTTTCTTT. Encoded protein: CSAYSPGQGAPGPEAFF.

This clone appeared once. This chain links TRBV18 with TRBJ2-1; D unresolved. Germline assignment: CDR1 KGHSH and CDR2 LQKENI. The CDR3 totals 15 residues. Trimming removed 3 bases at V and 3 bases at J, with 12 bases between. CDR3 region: CASSPPIRNYNEQFF. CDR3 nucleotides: TGTGCCAGCTCACCGCCTATTCGTAACTACAATGAGCAGTTCTTC.

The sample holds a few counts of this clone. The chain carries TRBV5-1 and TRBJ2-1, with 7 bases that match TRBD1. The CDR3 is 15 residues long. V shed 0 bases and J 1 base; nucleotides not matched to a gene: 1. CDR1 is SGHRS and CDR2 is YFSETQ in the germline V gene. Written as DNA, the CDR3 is TGCGCCAGCAGCTTGGAACAGGGGTCCTACAATGAGCAGTTCTTC. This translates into CASSLEQGSYNEQFF.

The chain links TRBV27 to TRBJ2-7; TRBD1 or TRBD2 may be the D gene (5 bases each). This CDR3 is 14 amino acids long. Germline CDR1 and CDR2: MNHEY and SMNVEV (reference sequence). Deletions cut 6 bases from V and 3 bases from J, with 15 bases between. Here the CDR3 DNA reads TGTGCCAGCAGAGGTGCCGGGACCGGCTACGAGCAGTACTTC. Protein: CASRGAGTGYEQYF.

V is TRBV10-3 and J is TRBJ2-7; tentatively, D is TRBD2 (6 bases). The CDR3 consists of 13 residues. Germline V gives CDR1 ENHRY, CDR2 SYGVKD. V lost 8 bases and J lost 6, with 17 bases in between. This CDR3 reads CAIGDLDTGEQYF. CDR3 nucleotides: TGTGCCATCGGGGACTTGGACACGGGCGAGCAGTACTTC.

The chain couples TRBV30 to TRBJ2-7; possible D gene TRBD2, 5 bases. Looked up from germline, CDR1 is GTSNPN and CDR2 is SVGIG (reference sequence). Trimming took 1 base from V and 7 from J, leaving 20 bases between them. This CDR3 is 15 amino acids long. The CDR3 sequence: CAWSALGRGSGEQYF. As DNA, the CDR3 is TGTGCCTGGAGTGCGTTAGGGCGAGGAAGCGGTGAGCAGTACTTC.

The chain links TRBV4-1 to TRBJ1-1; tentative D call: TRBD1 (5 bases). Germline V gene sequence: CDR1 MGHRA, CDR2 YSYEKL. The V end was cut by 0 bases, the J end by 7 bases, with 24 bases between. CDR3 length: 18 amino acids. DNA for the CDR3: TGCGCCAGCAGCCAAGACCCGGGGGTTAGCTATGGATACGATGAAGCTTTCTTT. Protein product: CASSQDPGVSYGYDEAFF.

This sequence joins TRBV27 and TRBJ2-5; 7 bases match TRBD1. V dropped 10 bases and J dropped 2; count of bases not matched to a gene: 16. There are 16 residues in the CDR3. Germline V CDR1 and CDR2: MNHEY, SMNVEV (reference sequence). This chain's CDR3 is CATPKPDRWNQETQYF. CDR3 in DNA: TGTGCCACCCCAAAACCGGACAGGTGGAATCAAGAGACCCAGTACTTC.

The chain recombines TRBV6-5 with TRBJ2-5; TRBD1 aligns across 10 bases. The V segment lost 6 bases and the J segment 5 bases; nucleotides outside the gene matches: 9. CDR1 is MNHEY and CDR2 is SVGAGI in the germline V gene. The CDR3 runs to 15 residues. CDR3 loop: CASSPGQGGRETQYF. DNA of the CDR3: TGTGCCAGCAGCCCAGGACAGGGGGGGAGGGAGACCCAGTACTTC.

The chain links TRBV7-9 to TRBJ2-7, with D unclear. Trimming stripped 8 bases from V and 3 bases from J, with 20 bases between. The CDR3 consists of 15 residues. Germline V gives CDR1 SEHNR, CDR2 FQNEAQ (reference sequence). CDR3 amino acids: CASATPGKASYEQYF. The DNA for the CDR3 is TGTGCCAGCGCTACTCCAGGTAAAGCGAGCTACGAGCAGTACTTC.

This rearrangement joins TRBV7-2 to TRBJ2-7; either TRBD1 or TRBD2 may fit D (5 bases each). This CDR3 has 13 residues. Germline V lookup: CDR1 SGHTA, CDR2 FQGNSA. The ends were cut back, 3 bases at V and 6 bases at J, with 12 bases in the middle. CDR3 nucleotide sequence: TGTGCCAGCAGCTTTGGGGACCTCGGCGAGCAGTACTTC. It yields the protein CASSFGDLGEQYF.

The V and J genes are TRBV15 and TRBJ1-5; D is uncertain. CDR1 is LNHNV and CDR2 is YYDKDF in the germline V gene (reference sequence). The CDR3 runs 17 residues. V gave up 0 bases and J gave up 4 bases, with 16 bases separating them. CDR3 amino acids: CATSRDHGIGPNQPQHF. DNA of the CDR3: TGTGCCACCAGCAGAGATCATGGCATTGGGCCAAATCAGCCCCAGCATTTT.

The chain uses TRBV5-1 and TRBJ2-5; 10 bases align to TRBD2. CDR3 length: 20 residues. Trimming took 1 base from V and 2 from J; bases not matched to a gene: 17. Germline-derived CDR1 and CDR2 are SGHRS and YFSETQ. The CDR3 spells CASSLYDYPSSGSWQETQYF. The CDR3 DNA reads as TGCGCCAGCAGCTTGTATGATTACCCATCTAGCGGGAGTTGGCAAGAGACCCAGTACTTC.

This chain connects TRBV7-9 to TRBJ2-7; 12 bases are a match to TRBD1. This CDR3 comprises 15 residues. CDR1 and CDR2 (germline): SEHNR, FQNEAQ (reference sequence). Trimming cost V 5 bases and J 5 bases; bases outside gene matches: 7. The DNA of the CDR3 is TGTGCCAGCAGCCGAACCGGGACAGGGGGCCACGAGCAGTACTTC. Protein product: CASSRTGTGGHEQYF. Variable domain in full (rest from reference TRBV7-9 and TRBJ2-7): DTGVSQNPRHKITKRGQNVTFRCDPISEHNRLYWYRQTLGQGPEFLTYFQNEAQLEKSRLLSDRFSAERPKGSFSTLEIQRTEQGDSAMYLCASSRTGTGGHEQYFGPGTRLTVT.

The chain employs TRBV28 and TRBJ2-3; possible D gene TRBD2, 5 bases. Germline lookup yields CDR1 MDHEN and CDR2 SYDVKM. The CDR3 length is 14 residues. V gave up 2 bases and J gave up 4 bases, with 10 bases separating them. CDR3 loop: CASSLSGLADTQYF. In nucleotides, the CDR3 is TGTGCCAGCAGTTTAAGCGGCTTAGCAGATACGCAGTATTTT.

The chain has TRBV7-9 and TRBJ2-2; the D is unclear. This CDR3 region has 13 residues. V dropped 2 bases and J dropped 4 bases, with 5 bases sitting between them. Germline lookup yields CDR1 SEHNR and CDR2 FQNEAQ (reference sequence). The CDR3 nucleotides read TGTGCCAGCAGCTTACCTACCACCGGGGAGCTGTTTTTT. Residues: CASSLPTTGELFF.

The CDR3 DNA sequence: TGTGCCAGCAGCTTACACGGGGCCAAAGAAGAGACCCAGTACTTC. Residues: CASSLHGAKEETQYF. The gene calls are TRBV7-9 and TRBJ2-5; D possibly matches TRBD1 or TRBD2 (5 bases each). The V end was cut by 2 bases, the J end by 3 bases, with 13 bases between. The CDR3 is 15 amino acids. Per germline, CDR1 SEHNR and CDR2 FQNEAQ (reference sequence).

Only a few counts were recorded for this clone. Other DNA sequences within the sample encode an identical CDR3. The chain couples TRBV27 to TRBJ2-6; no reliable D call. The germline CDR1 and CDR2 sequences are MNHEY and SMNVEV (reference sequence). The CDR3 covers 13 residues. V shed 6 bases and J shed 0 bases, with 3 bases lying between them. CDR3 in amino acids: CASRDSGANVLTF. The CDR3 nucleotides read TGTGCCAGCAGGGACTCTGGGGCCAACGTCCTGACTTTC.

CDR3 residues: CASREGEGGDTQYF. CDR3 in DNA: TGTGCCAGCAGAGAAGGTGAGGGTGGCGATACGCAGTATTTT. V gene TRBV25-1 combines with J gene TRBJ2-3; possible D gene TRBD2, 5 bases. With 6 bases removed from V and 6 bases from J, the gap between germline ends came to 16 bases. The germline CDR1 and CDR2 sequences are MGHDK and SYGVNS. The CDR3 extends over 14 amino acids.

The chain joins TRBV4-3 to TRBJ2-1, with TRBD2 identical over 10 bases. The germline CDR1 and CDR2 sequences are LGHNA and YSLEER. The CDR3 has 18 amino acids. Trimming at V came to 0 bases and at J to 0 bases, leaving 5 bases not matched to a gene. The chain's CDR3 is CASSQDRTSGSSYNEQFF. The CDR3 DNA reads TGCGCCAGCAGCCAAGATAGGACTAGCGGTTCCTCCTACAATGAGCAGTTCTTC.